The next 14 T cell receptor beta chains were all read from a single sample in a study of CD8+ T cells in alopecia areata. RNA extraction was followed by reverse transcription into cDNA, which acted as the sequencing template. Libraries were prepared by immunoSEQ multiplex PCR; TCRdb keeps only in-frame clonotypes and omits some of them. The table records hundreds of thousands of clones, roughly two fifths of them present only once. The treatment: oral pan-JAK inhibitor, 5-10 mg twice daily. Material: CD4+ T cells sorted from blood, obtained at approximately week 30, from a patient treated with tofacitinib. The receptor set was obtained from a human donor with alopecia areata.

This clone occurred many times. The chain links TRBV9 to TRBJ2-3; D is possibly TRBD1 or TRBD2 (5 bases each). The germline V and J ends were trimmed by 4 bases and 2 bases, with 17 bases remaining between them. The CDR3 sequence is 16 residues long. Germline CDR1 is SGDLS and CDR2 is YYNGEE. In nucleotides, the CDR3 is TGTGCCAGCAGCACACGGGGCTCGAAGGCCACAGATACGCAGTATTTT. Protein product: CASSTRGSKATDTQYF.

This chain uses TRBV2 with TRBJ1-1, with unresolved D. V was shortened by 4 bases and J by 1 base, with 10 bases between the two germline ends. CDR3 length: 14 residues. In germline, CDR1 is SNHLY, CDR2 FYNNEI. CDR3: CASSADVRNTEAFF. CDR3 bases: TGTGCCAGCAGTGCGGACGTAAGGAACACTGAAGCTTTCTTT.

The V call is TRBV25-1, the J call TRBJ2-2; TRBD1 matches at 9 bases. Germline CDR1 reads MGHDK; CDR2 reads SYGVNS. Trimming took 4 bases from V and 5 from J; bases not matched to a gene: 2. This CDR3 has 14 amino acids. CDR3 DNA: TGTGCCAGCAGTGGACAGGGGGGGACCGGGGAGCTGTTTTTT. As protein: CASSGQGGTGELFF.

This clone showed up just a few times. V usage is TRBV13 and J usage is TRBJ1-1; 10 bases are a match to TRBD1. Germline lookup yields CDR1 PRHDT and CDR2 FYEKMQ (reference sequence). Germline trimming cut 5 bases from V and 4 bases from J; bases unmatched to any gene: 4. The CDR3 is 14 amino acids. In DNA form, the CDR3 reads TGTGCCAGCAGCCCACGGACAGGGGGCACTGAAGCTTTCTTT. Its protein product is CASSPRTGGTEAFF.

V usage is TRBV30 and J usage is TRBJ1-4; unclear D gene. This CDR3 has 12 residues. CDR1 GTSNPN and CDR2 SVGIG come from the germline V gene (reference sequence). The germline V and J ends were trimmed by 8 bases and 1 base, with 8 bases remaining between them. The CDR3, as DNA: TGTGCCCGGAAGGGAACTAATGAAAAACTGTTTTTT. Its translation: CARKGTNEKLFF. Complete variable domain (other parts from reference TRBV30 and TRBJ1-4): SQTIHQWPATLVQPVGSPLSLECTVEGTSNPNLYWYRQAAGRGLQLLFYSVGIGQISSEVPQNLSASRPQDRQFILSSKKLLLSDSGFYLCARKGTNEKLFFGSGTQLSVL.

The V gene is TRBV7-9, the J gene TRBJ2-1; no clear D. CDR1 is SEHNR, CDR2 FQNEAQ, per germline (reference sequence). This CDR3 spans 12 amino acids. With 1 base removed from V and 6 bases from J, the gap between germline ends came to 4 bases. The CDR3 loop is CASSLVANEQFF. The CDR3 DNA is TGTGCCAGCAGCTTAGTGGCCAATGAGCAGTTCTTC.

This rearrangement joins TRBV5-1 to TRBJ1-3; weak D call: TRBD1 (6 bases). From germline, CDR1 is SGHRS and CDR2 YFSETQ. The CDR3 has 16 residues. V lost 4 bases to trimming and J lost 2 bases, with 16 bases between them. CDR3 sequence reads: CASSRETGRPGNTIYF. In nucleotides, the CDR3 is TGCGCCAGCAGCCGTGAAACAGGGAGACCTGGAAACACCATATATTTT. The whole variable domain, filled in from reference TRBV5-1 and TRBJ1-3, reads KAGVTQTPRYLIKTRGQQVTLSCSPISGHRSVSWYQQTPGQGLQFLFEYFSETQRNKGNFPGRFSGRQFSNSRSEMNVSTLELGDSALYLCASSRETGRPGNTIYFGEGSWLTVV.

This clone was counted between two and nine times. This chain joins TRBV6-5 and TRBJ2-1, with 7 bases lining up with TRBD1. The junction had 3 bases not matched to a gene; V was cut back by 4 bases and J by 0 bases. This CDR3 has 15 residues. Germline CDR1 is MNHEY and CDR2 is SVGAGI. CDR3: CASSSDRSSYNEQFF. The CDR3, as DNA: TGTGCCAGCAGTTCGGACAGGAGCTCCTACAATGAGCAGTTCTTC.

The J gene is TRBJ1-2, the V gene TRBV30; D is possibly TRBD1 (5 bases). The CDR3 runs to 13 residues. Germline V lookup: CDR1 GTSNPN, CDR2 SVGIG (reference sequence). V lost 2 bases and J lost 4, with 11 bases in between. The CDR3 DNA follows: TGTGCCTGGAGTCCCAGGGTTCGCTATGGCTACACCTTC. Translating it yields CAWSPRVRYGYTF.

This clone was observed a few times. The chain combines TRBV9 with TRBJ1-2; 8 nucleotides agree with TRBD1. This CDR3 is built from 15 residues. V shed 4 bases, J shed 8 bases, and the junction held 13 bases outside the gene matches. Germline CDR1 and CDR2: SGDLS and YYNGEE. In nucleotides, the CDR3 is TGTGCCAGCAGCCCCCCGTACGGGCAGGGGGCAGGCTACACCTTC. Translating it yields CASSPPYGQGAGYTF.

The gene calls are TRBV4-1 and TRBJ2-6; D is possibly TRBD1 (6 bases). The V end was cut by 2 bases, the J end by 0 bases, with 14 bases between. Germline values: CDR1 MGHRA, CDR2 YSYEKL. The CDR3 sequence is 18 residues long. CDR3 sequence: CASSQKGDGASGANVLTF. The CDR3 region has the DNA TGCGCCAGCAGCCAAAAGGGGGACGGGGCCTCTGGGGCCAACGTCCTGACTTTC.

V usage is TRBV9 and J usage is TRBJ1-2, with D tentatively TRBD1 (6 bases). Germline assignment: CDR1 SGDLS and CDR2 YYNGEE. V was pared by 3 bases and J by 5 bases, with 17 bases between. There are 15 residues in the CDR3. Here the CDR3 reads CASSARQEPGYGYTF. CDR3 in DNA: TGTGCCAGCAGCGCTAGACAGGAGCCTGGATATGGCTACACCTTC.

This clone has only a few counts. The genes are TRBV5-1 and TRBJ1-1; TRBD1 agrees at 9 bases. The V gene's germline CDR1 is SGHRS and CDR2 YFSETQ. The ends lost 3 bases at V and 4 bases at J; junction bases unmatched: 10. The CDR3 totals 16 residues. CDR3 bases: TGCGCCAGCAGCTCCCTCACAGGGGGCGGTGGCACTGAAGCTTTCTTT. Residues: CASSSLTGGGGTEAFF.

This rearrangement joins TRBV27 to TRBJ2-1, with 10 nucleotides matching TRBD2. Germline CDR1 MNHEY, CDR2 SMNVEV (reference sequence). The CDR3 totals 15 residues. J was trimmed by 4 bases and V by 5 bases; bases with no gene match: 5. DNA for the CDR3: TGTGCCAGCAGTACCCTAGCGGGGGCTTACAATGAGCAGTTCTTC. As protein: CASSTLAGAYNEQFF.